One and the same sample provided the 27 T cell receptor beta chains below, sequenced in a study of early T cells in non-severe SARS-CoV-2 infection. In TCRdb, the 5' RACE reads were re-called with MiXCR into one record per CDR3 protein. Seen here are about 59,000 distinct CDR3 sequences, roughly 13% observed once, and the top ten hold about a tenth. Specimen: whole blood, collected at baseline. The source of these receptors is an adult who was a healthcare worker with PCR-confirmed SARS-CoV-2 infection or an uninfected control (not recorded which).

The J gene is TRBJ2-1, the V gene TRBV7-3; TRBD2 might be the D (5 bases). Germline V gene data show CDR1 as SGHTA and CDR2 as FQGTGA. CDR3 size: 13 residues. Trimming removed 3 bases at V and 3 bases at J, with 6 bases between. CDR3 sequence: CASSLEVYNEQFF. The CDR3 DNA reads TGTGCCAGCAGCTTGGAGGTCTACAATGAGCAGTTCTTC. The full variable domain, its missing parts supplied by reference TRBV7-3 and TRBJ2-1, is GAGVSQTPSNKVTEKGKYVELRCDPISGHTALYWYRQSLGQGPEFLIYFQGTGAADDSGLPNDRFFAVRPEGSVSTLKIQRTERGDSAVYLCASSLEVYNEQFFGPGTRLTVL.

The genes are TRBV24-1 and TRBJ2-1; no firm D call. Trimming removed 1 base at V and 6 bases at J, with 12 bases between. This CDR3 comprises 15 residues. The germline gives CDR1 KGHDR, CDR2 SFDVKD. CDR3 residues: CATSDFSTGPNEQFF. The CDR3 region has the DNA TGTGCCACCAGTGATTTTTCTACGGGCCCCAATGAGCAGTTCTTC.

This clonotype was counted at least ten times. The CDR3 loop is CASSRLWGISEQFF. CDR3 bases: TGTGCCAGCAGTCGGCTGTGGGGCATCAGTGAGCAGTTCTTC. The chain combines TRBV2 with TRBJ2-1, with a tentative D call TRBD1 (5 bases). Between the trimmed V and J ends, which lost 5 bases and 9 bases, there was a span of 17 bases. The length of the CDR3 is 14 residues. CDR1 and CDR2 (germline): SNHLY, FYNNEI.

This chain links TRBV20-1 with TRBJ2-7; no clear D. This CDR3 is 12 amino acids long. Trimming pared 7 bases from V and 3 bases from J, leaving 13 bases between. The germline gives CDR1 DFQATT, CDR2 SNEGSKA (reference sequence). The CDR3 here is CSVSDPNYEQYF. CDR3 sequence (DNA): TGCAGTGTCAGCGACCCCAACTACGAGCAGTACTTC.

At least ten counts were recorded for this clonotype. This sequence joins TRBV20-1 and TRBJ2-2; D possibly matches TRBD1 or TRBD2 (5 bases each). V was cut by 6 bases and J by 4 bases, with 15 bases left in between. The CDR3 runs to 14 residues. CDR1 and CDR2 (germline): DFQATT, SNEGSKA (reference sequence). This CDR3 is CSAQPGARTGELFF. The CDR3 nucleotides are TGCAGTGCGCAACCCGGGGCGCGCACCGGGGAGCTGTTTTTT.

The rearrangement links TRBV19 to TRBJ2-2; D gene uncertain. Germline CDR1 reads LNHDA; CDR2 reads SQIVND (reference sequence). Trimming shortened V by 3 bases and J by 0 bases, and 8 bases separated the two germline ends. The CDR3 runs 15 residues. The CDR3 DNA is TGTGCCAGTAGTATTGGGCAGACGAACACCGGGGAGCTGTTTTTT. Encoded protein: CASSIGQTNTGELFF.

This clonotype was picked up a small number of times. This CDR3 is CASSWTGRADSDTQYF. In nucleotides, the CDR3 is TGTGCCAGCAGCTGGACAGGGCGAGCGGATTCAGATACGCAGTATTTT. The J gene is TRBJ2-3, the V gene TRBV5-4, with 8 bases aligning to TRBD1. CDR1 is SGHNT, CDR2 YYREEE, per germline (reference sequence). The V segment lost 3 bases and the J segment 4 bases; nucleotides outside the gene matches: 10. The CDR3 covers 16 residues. The full variable domain, in which reference TRBV5-4 and TRBJ2-3 provide the parts outside the CDR3, is ETGVTQSPTHLIKTRGQQVTLRCSSQSGHNTVSWYQQALGQGPQFIFQYYREEENGRGNFPPRFSGLQFPNYSSELNVNALELDDSALYLCASSWTGRADSDTQYFGPGTRLTVL.

CDR3 nucleotide sequence: TGTGCCAGCAGCAAAGGGACAGACTCTTATGGCTACACCTTC. Translated, it gives CASSKGTDSYGYTF. The rearrangement links TRBV5-4 to TRBJ1-2, with 7 bases fitting TRBD1. Losses at the gene ends were 4 bases for V and 5 bases for J; bases not matched to a gene: 8. Germline values: CDR1 SGHNT, CDR2 YYREEE (reference sequence). The CDR3 runs to 14 residues.

This clonotype has ten or more counts. This sequence joins TRBV4-1 and TRBJ2-7; no reliable D call. V was clipped by 1 base and J by 1 base, with 8 bases between them. The CDR3 runs to 14 residues. Germline V gene sequence: CDR1 MGHRA, CDR2 YSYEKL. The CDR3 here is CASSQASGSYEQYF. The DNA for the CDR3 is TGCGCCAGCAGCCAAGCATCCGGGTCCTACGAGCAGTACTTC.

This clonotype has more than one count but fewer than ten. The chain couples TRBV6-5 to TRBJ1-1; weak D call: TRBD1 (6 bases). V was trimmed by 4 bases and J by 0 bases, leaving 18 bases between them. Germline values: CDR1 MNHEY, CDR2 SVGAGI. The CDR3 totals 17 residues. The CDR3 region is CASSSGDIRGMNTEAFF. CDR3 bases: TGTGCCAGCAGTTCGGGGGACATCCGGGGAATGAACACTGAAGCTTTCTTT.

The chain joins TRBV6-5 to TRBJ2-5; D gene unclear. Germline V lookup: CDR1 MNHEY, CDR2 SVGAGI. Trimming took 0 bases from V and 1 from J, leaving 6 bases between them. The CDR3 is 14 amino acids. This CDR3 is CASSYSRFQETQYF. The CDR3 DNA follows: TGTGCCAGCAGTTACTCAAGGTTCCAAGAGACCCAGTACTTC.

This clonotype turned up a few times. The chain has TRBV30 and TRBJ1-1, with 8 positions matching TRBD1. V dropped 3 bases and J dropped 4; count of bases not matched to a gene: 7. CDR1 GTSNPN and CDR2 SVGIG come from the germline V gene (reference sequence). The length of the CDR3 is 14 residues. The CDR3 reads CAWSLGQGTTEAFF. CDR3 DNA: TGTGCCTGGAGCCTTGGACAGGGAACCACTGAAGCTTTCTTT.

This clonotype was found many times. The chain links TRBV28 to TRBJ1-1; perhaps TRBD1 as D (6 bases). V was cut by 6 bases and J by 1 base, with 15 bases left in between. The CDR3 length is 15 residues. CDR1 and CDR2 (germline): MDHEN, SYDVKM. The CDR3 reads CASSIYGTTNTEAFF. In DNA, the CDR3 is TGTGCCAGCAGCATCTACGGGACAACGAACACTGAAGCTTTCTTT.

This clonotype was detected many times. The CDR3 loop reads CASSSGTSGSRKRTQYF. The CDR3 DNA is TGTGCCAGCAGCTCGGGGACTAGCGGGAGTCGGAAGAGAACCCAGTACTTC. The chain combines TRBV11-2 with TRBJ2-5; 14 bases are shared with TRBD2. V dropped 4 bases and J dropped 8; count of bases not matched to a gene: 12. Germline CDR1 is SGHAT and CDR2 is FQNNGV. This CDR3 is 17 amino acids long.

This clonotype was recorded many times. The chain joins TRBV6-4 to TRBJ2-1, with 7 bases fitting TRBD1. The germline V gene has CDR1 MRHNA and CDR2 SNTAGT. The length of the CDR3 is 13 residues. J gave up 8 bases and V 6 bases, and 7 bases lay outside the gene matches. The CDR3 nucleotides are TGTGCCAGCAGCGTTGACAGGGATCATGAGCAGTTCTTC. Amino acids: CASSVDRDHEQFF.

The J gene is TRBJ2-6, the V gene TRBV18, with 7 positions matching TRBD1. The length of the CDR3 is 17 residues. V lost 1 base to trimming and J lost 4 bases; unmatched junction nucleotides: 7. From germline, CDR1 is KGHSH and CDR2 LQKENI. CDR3 coding DNA: TGTGCCAGCTCACCACAGGGGGCATCGAAAGGGGCCAACGTCCTGACTTTC. Translating gives CASSPQGASKGANVLTF.

This chain uses TRBV6-5 with TRBJ2-5, with 9 nucleotides matching TRBD1. V dropped 7 bases and J dropped 4; count of bases not matched to a gene: 10. CDR1 is MNHEY, CDR2 SVGAGI, per germline. The CDR3 loop spans 15 amino acids. The CDR3 DNA reads TGTGCCAGCAAAGGGGGAAACAGGGGGCGAGAGACCCAGTACTTC. Protein: CASKGGNRGRETQYF.

Ten or more counts support this clonotype. The rearrangement uses TRBV19 and TRBJ2-2; TRBD1 is a possible D gene (6 bases). Deletions cut 3 bases from V and 6 bases from J, with 14 bases between. The CDR3 is made up of 15 amino acids. Germline CDR1 reads LNHDA; CDR2 reads SQIVND (reference sequence). CDR3 residues: CASSIGTRQAGELFF. CDR3 DNA: TGTGCCAGTAGTATCGGGACACGGCAGGCCGGGGAGCTGTTTTTT.

The chain combines TRBV29-1 with TRBJ1-2; maybe TRBD1 (5 bases). Germline CDR1 SQVTM, CDR2 ANQGSEA. V lost 6 bases, J lost 2 bases, and 13 bases lay in between. The CDR3 contains 13 residues. This CDR3 is CSVGDWSNYGYTF. DNA for the CDR3: TGCAGCGTAGGGGACTGGTCGAACTATGGCTACACCTTC.

This clonotype was counted a few times. The gene calls are TRBV28 and TRBJ2-4; D remains ambiguous. The CDR3 consists of 14 residues. Germline V lookup: CDR1 MDHEN, CDR2 SYDVKM. The V and J ends lost 2 bases and 7 bases respectively, with 12 bases between them. The CDR3 loop is CASSLSWGSNIQYF. In DNA, the CDR3 is TGTGCCAGCAGTTTAAGCTGGGGTTCTAACATTCAGTACTTC.

This clonotype was detected only a few times. J is TRBJ1-5 and V is TRBV28; D is unclear. The V and J ends lost 5 bases and 7 bases respectively, with 12 bases between them. This CDR3 has 13 amino acids. Germline loops: CDR1 MDHEN, CDR2 SYDVKM. CDR3: CASSRDGWQPQHF. The CDR3 coding sequence is TGTGCCAGCAGTCGCGACGGTTGGCAGCCCCAGCATTTT.

The table lists this clonotype with a count of one. The V call is TRBV7-9, the J call TRBJ2-2; TRBD2 matches 10 bases. This CDR3 spans 17 amino acids. Trimming at V came to 2 bases and at J to 3 bases, leaving 6 bases not matched to a gene. CDR1 and CDR2 (germline): SEHNR, FQNEAQ (reference sequence). The CDR3, as DNA: TGTGCCAGCAGCTTAACTAGCGGGATTGAGTACACCGGGGAGCTGTTTTTT. Translated, it gives CASSLTSGIEYTGELFF.

V and J are TRBV6-1 and TRBJ2-1, with D hard to call. V was cut by 5 bases and J by 2 bases, with 7 bases left in between. The germline V gene has CDR1 MNHNS and CDR2 SASEGT. The CDR3 spans 13 residues. In DNA, the CDR3 is TGTGCCAGCAGTCCAACAGCCTACAATGAGCAGTTCTTC. Translation: CASSPTAYNEQFF.

This clonotype was counted at least ten times. The genes are TRBV27 and TRBJ2-1; unclear D gene. This CDR3 comprises 16 residues. V was clipped by 8 bases and J by 4 bases, with 21 bases between them. CDR1 is MNHEY and CDR2 is SMNVEV in the germline V gene (reference sequence). CDR3 sequence: CASRIDARPYYNEQFF. Written as DNA, the CDR3 is TGTGCCAGCCGAATCGATGCCAGACCCTATTACAATGAGCAGTTCTTC.

This clonotype turned up a few times. This chain connects TRBV5-6 to TRBJ1-1; 7 nucleotides agree with TRBD1. The germline V gene has CDR1 SGHDT and CDR2 YYEEEE. The CDR3 has 14 amino acids. Trimming at V came to 1 base and at J to 4 bases, leaving 4 bases not matched to a gene. The CDR3 reads CASSLPHRGTEAFF. CDR3 bases: TGTGCCAGCAGCTTGCCCCACAGGGGCACTGAAGCTTTCTTT.

A few counts support this clonotype. This chain joins TRBV4-2 and TRBJ2-6, with D unclear. The CDR3 loop spans 16 amino acids. V lost 0 bases to trimming and J lost 0 bases, with 6 bases between them. Germline-derived CDR1 and CDR2 are LGHNA and YNFKEQ. In DNA form, the CDR3 reads TGTGCCAGCAGCCAAGAGATCCGCTCTGGGGCCAACGTCCTGACTTTC. This sequence encodes CASSQEIRSGANVLTF.

This clonotype appeared many times. The chain combines TRBV29-1 with TRBJ1-4; D perhaps matches TRBD1 (5 bases). The CDR3 is 17 amino acids. The ends were cut back, 6 bases at V and 3 bases at J, with 23 bases in the middle. Germline CDR1 reads SQVTM; CDR2 reads ANQGSEA. CDR3 sequence: CSVNTPGRALANEKLFF. In DNA, the CDR3 is TGCAGCGTGAATACCCCGGGCAGGGCTCTGGCTAATGAAAAACTGTTTTTT.